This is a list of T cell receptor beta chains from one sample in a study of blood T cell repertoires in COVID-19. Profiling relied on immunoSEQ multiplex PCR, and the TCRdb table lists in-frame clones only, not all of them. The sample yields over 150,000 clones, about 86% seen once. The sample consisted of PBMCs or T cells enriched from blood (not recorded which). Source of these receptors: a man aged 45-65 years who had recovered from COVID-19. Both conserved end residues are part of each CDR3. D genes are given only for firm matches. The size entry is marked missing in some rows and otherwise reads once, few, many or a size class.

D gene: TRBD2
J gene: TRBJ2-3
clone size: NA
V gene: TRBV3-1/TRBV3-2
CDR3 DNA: TGTGCCAGCAGCCGGGGGAGGGTAGGTACGCAGTATTTT
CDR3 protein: CASSRGRVGTQYF

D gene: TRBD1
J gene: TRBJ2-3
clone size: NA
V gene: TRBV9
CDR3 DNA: TGTGCCAGCAGCCCGAGGACAGGGAAGATGTCAGATACGCAGTATTTT
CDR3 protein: CASSPRTGKMSDTQYF

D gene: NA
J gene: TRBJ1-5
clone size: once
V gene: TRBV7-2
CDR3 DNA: TGTGCCAGCAGCTTAGCGGAGGGGTTTAGCAATCAGCCCCAGCATTTT
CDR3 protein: CASSLAEGFSNQPQHF

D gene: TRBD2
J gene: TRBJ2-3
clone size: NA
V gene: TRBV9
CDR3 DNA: TGTGCCAGCAGCGTAGGGTATGGCGGGGGGGCCATAGATACGCAGTATTTT
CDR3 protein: CASSVGYGGGAIDTQYF

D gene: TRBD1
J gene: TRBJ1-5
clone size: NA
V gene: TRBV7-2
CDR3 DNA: TGTGCCAGCAGCCGGACAGGGGGAGGCAATCAGCCCCAGCATTTT
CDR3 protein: CASSRTGGGNQPQHF

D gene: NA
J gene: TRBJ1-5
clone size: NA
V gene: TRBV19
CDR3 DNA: TGTGCCAGTAGTAGACAAAATCAGCCCCAGCATTTT
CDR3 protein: CASSRQNQPQHF

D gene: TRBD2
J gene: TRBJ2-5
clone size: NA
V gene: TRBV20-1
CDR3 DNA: TGCAGTGCTAGTTTTCTAGCGGGGGGGCCGGAGACCCAGTACTTC
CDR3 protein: CSASFLAGGPETQYF

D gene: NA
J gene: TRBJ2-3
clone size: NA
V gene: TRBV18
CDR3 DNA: TGTGCCAGCTCGCCCGACATCGCAGATACGCAGTATTTT
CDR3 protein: CASSPDIADTQYF

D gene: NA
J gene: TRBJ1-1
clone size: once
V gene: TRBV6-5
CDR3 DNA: TGTGCCAGCAGTTACTCGCCCCCACGCGACACTGAAGCTTTCTTT
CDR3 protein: CASSYSPPRDTEAFF

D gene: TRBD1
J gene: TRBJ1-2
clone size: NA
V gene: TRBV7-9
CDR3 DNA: TGTGCCAGCAGCCCCTCTAACGTGCAGGGGGACAACTATGGCTACACCTTC
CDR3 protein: CASSPSNVQGDNYGYTF

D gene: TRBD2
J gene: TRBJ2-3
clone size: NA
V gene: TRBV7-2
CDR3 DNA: TGTGCCAGCAGTATTAGCGGGGGAATGGGAACAGATACGCAGTATTTT
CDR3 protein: CASSISGGMGTDTQYF

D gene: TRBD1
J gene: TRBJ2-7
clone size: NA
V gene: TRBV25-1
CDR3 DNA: TGTGCCAGCAGTGGGGGCAACAGGGGTAGCTACGAGCAGTACTTC
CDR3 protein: CASSGGNRGSYEQYF

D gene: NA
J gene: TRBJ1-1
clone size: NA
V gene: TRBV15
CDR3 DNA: TGTGCCACCAGCAGCCGGGGGACCTCGGGAGCTTTCTTT
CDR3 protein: CATSSRGTSGAFF

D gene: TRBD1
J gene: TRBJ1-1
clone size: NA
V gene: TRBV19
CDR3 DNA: TGTGCCAGTAGTTCCCGGGACAGGCCCACTGAAGCTTTCTTT
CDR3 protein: CASSSRDRPTEAFF

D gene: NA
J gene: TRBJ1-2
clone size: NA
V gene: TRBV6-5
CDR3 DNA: TGTGCCAGCAGTTACTCAAAGGGGGCTAACTATGGCTACACCTTC
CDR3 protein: CASSYSKGANYGYTF

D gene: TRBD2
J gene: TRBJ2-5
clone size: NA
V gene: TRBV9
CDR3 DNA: TGTGCCAGCAGCCTAGGGACTAGCGGGGATAGGGGCCAAGAGACCCAGTACTTC
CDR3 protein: CASSLGTSGDRGQETQYF

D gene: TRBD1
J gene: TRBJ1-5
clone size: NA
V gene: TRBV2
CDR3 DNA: TGTGCCAGCAGGGGACAGTCGACGGGCAATCAGCCCCAGCATTTT
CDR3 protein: CASRGQSTGNQPQHF

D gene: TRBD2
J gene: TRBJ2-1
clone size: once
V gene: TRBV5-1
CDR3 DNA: TGCGCCAGCAGCCCATCGGGGGGGCCTTACAATGAGCAGTTCTTC
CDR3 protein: CASSPSGGPYNEQFF

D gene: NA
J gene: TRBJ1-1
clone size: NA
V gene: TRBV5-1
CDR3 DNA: TGCGCCAGCAGCCCGCGCCAAACAGGGAACACTGAAGCTTTCTTT
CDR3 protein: CASSPRQTGNTEAFF

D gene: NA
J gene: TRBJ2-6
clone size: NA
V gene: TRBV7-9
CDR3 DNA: TGTGCCAGCAGCCCGGACACCTCTGGGGCCAACGTCCTGACTTTC
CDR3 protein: CASSPDTSGANVLTF

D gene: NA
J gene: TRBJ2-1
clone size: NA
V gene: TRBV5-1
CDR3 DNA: TGCGCCAGCGCTCCTCCCAAAGGGGACTCCTACAATGAGCAGTTCTTC
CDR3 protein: CASAPPKGDSYNEQFF

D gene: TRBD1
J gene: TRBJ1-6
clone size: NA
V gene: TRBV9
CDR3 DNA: TGTGCCAGCAGCCCGGGAACGGGGCAGGGGGCTTCACCCCTCCACTTT
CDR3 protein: CASSPGTGQGASPLHF

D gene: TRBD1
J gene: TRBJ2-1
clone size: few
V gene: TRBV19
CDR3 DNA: TGTGCCAGTAGCGCCGGGACAGGGCTATTAAGTGAGCAGTTCTTC
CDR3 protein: CASSAGTGLLSEQFF

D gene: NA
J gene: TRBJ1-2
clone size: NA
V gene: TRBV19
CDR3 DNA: TGTGCCAGTAGTAGTCAGGGCGGTGGCTACACCTTC
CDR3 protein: CASSSQGGGYTF

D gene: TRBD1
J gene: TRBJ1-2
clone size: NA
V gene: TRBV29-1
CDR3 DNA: TGCAGCGTTGATAGGGGAGACAGGGGGCAAAACGGCTACACCTTC
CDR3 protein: CSVDRGDRGQNGYTF

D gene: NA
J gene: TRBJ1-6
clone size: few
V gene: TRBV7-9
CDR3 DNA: TGTGCCAGCAGCTTGAGCAATTCACCCCTCCACTTT
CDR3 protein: CASSLSNSPLHF

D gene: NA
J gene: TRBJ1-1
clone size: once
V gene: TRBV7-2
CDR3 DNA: TGTGCCAGCAGCTTAGTGGGCGGGGCTGGGAACACTGAAGCTTTCTTT
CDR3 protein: CASSLVGGAGNTEAFF

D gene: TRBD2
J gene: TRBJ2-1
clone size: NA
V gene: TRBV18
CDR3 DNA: TGTGCCAGCTCACCACCCGGACTAGCGGGCAATGAGCAGTTCTTC
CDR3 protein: CASSPPGLAGNEQFF

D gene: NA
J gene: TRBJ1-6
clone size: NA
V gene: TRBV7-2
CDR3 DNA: TGTGCCAGCAGCCCACAGAGACAGGCGAATTCACCCCTCCACTTT
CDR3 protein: CASSPQRQANSPLHF

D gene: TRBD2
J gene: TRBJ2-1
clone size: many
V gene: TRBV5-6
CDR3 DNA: TGTGCCAGCAGCTTGGGACTAGCGAGCAATGAGCAGTTCTTC
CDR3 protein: CASSLGLASNEQFF

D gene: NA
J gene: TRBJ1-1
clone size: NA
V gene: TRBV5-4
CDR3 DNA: TGTGCCACCCGTATAGAGAACACTGAAGCTTTCTTT
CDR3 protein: CATRIENTEAFF

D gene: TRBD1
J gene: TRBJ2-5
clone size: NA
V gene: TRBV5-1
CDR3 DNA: TGCGCCAGCAGCTTGGGCCAGGGGGTCTTGCAAGAGACCCAGTACTTC
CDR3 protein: CASSLGQGVLQETQYF

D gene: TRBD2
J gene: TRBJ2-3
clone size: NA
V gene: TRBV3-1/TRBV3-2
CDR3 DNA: TGTGCCAGCAGCCGGAGCGGGGGGGCAGATACGCAGTATTTT
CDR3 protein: CASSRSGGADTQYF

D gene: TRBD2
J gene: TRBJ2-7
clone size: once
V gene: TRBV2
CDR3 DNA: TGTGCCAGCGGGCTAGCGGGGGGAAGCTCCTACGAGCAGTACTTC
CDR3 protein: CASGLAGGSSYEQYF

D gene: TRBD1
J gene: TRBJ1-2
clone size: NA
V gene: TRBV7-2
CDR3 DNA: TGTGCCAGCAGCTTCGGACAGGGCGCTAGCTATGGCTACACCTTC
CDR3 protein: CASSFGQGASYGYTF

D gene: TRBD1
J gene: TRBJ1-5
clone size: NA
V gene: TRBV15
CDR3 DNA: TGTGCCACCAGCAGAGAGGGGACAGGGGGTTTGAGCAATCAGCCCCAGCATTTT
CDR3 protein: CATSREGTGGLSNQPQHF

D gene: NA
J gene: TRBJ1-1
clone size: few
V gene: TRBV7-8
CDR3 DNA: TGTGCCAGCAGCAGCAGGGGAGCGCGGAGCGGCACTGAAGCTTTCTTT
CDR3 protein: CASSSRGARSGTEAFF

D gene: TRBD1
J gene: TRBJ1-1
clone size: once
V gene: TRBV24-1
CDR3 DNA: TGTGCCACCAGTGACCCAGACAGGGTCACTGAAGCTTTCTTT
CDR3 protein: CATSDPDRVTEAFF

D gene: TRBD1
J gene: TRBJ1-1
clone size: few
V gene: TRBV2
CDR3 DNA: TGTGCCAGCGCACCGAGGACAGGGCACACTGAAGCTTTCTTT
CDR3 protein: CASAPRTGHTEAFF

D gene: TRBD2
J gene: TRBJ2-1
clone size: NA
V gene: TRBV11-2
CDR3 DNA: TGTGCCAGCAGCTTAAATGGAGCTAGCGGGGGTGCCAATGAGCAGTTCTTC
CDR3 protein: CASSLNGASGGANEQFF

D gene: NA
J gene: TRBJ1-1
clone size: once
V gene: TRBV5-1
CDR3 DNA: TGCGCCAGCAGCTCCTCCAGAGGAGTGAACACTGAAGCTTTCTTT
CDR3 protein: CASSSSRGVNTEAFF

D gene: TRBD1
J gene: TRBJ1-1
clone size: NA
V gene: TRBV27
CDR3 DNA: TGTGCCAGCAGACGTTGGGACAGGGGGCGCGATAGTGAAGCTTTCTTT
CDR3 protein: CASRRWDRGRDSEAFF

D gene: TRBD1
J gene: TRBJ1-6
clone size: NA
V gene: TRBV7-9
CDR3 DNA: TGTGCCAGCAGCCCCCGCCCCGGGACAGATTATAATTCACCCCTCCACTTT
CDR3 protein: CASSPRPGTDYNSPLHF

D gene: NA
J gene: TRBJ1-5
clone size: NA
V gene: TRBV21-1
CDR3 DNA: TGTGCCAGCAGTGACAGTCAGCCCCAGCATTTT
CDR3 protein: CASSDSQPQHF

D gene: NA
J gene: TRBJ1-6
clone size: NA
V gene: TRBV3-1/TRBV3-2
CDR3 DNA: TGTGCCAGCAGCCAAGGCGCAGGGATTAGGTCACCCCTCCACTTT
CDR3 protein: CASSQGAGIRSPLHF

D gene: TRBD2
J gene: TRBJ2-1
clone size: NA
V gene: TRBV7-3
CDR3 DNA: TGTGCCAGCAGCTTAATTCCTAGCGGGGGGGTTAGTGAGCAGTTCTTC
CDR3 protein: CASSLIPSGGVSEQFF

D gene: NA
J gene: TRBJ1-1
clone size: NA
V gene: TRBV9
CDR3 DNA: TGTGCCAGCAGCGTTCACCACGGTAACACTGAAGCTTTCTTT
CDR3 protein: CASSVHHGNTEAFF

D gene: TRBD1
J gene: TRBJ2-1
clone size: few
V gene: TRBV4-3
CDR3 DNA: TGCGCCAGCAGCCAAGAAATTCGACAGGGGTTTGAGCAGTTCTTC
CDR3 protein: CASSQEIRQGFEQFF